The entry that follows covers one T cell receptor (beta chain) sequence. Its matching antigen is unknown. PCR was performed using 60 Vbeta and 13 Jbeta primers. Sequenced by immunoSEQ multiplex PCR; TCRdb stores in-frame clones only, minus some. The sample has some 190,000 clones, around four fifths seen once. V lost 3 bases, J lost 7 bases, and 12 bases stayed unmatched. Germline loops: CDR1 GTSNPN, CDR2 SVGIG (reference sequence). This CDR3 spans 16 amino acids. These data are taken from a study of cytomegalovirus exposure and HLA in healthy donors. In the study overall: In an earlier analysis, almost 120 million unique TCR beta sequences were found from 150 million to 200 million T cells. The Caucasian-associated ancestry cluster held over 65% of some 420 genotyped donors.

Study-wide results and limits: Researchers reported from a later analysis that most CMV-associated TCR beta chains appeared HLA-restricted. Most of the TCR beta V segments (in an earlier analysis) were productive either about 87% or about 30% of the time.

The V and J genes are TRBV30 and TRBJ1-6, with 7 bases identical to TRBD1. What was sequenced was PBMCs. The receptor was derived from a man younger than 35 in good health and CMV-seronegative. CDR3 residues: CAWRGHHRGRNSPLHF. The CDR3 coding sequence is TGTGCCTGGAGGGGGCACCACAGGGGAAGAAATTCACCCCTCCACTTT.